This T cell receptor (beta chain) is drawn from a study of post-analysis software for immune sequencing data. In the study overall: Relapsing-remitting, secondary progressive and progressive-relapsing multiple sclerosis courses were included. Study results and caveats: Analysis by F measure revealed that same-batch samples clustered strongly together. Roughly 5 TRBV segments occurring more often in patients than controls included TRBV5-6, TRBV5-1 and TRBV20-1. People with multiple sclerosis had a significantly lower normalized Chao1 diversity than controls did.

A note on this clonotype: Its antigen is as yet unknown. It may be a read error: a sequence one base away is much more abundant.

Looked up from germline, CDR1 is MDHEN and CDR2 is SYDVKM. CDR3 length: 14 amino acids. The authors incorporated unique molecular identifiers into the TCR beta cDNA libraries. Input of about 0.9 to 10 million T cells yielded a few hundred thousand cDNA molecules. TCRdb re-called the PCR reads through MiXCR, storing one row per CDR3 protein. The table lists about 200,000 distinct CDR3 sequences, about 30% of them singletons. The sequencing input was blood. The sequence was obtained from a girl under 18 with multiple sclerosis. This chain uses TRBV28 with TRBJ2-1; D might be TRBD2 (6 bases). The CDR3, as DNA: TGTGCCAGCAGTTACCCGACGGACTACAATGAGCGGTTCTTC. Residues: CASSYPTDYNERFF.